The 14 T cell receptor beta chains reported below all come from one sample, sequenced in a study of T cell responses to AZD1222 COVID-19 vaccine. Method: immunoSEQ multiplex PCR; TCRdb's copy keeps in-frame clones and lacks some. The table has over 100,000 clones, around 84% seen once. The material sequenced was peripheral blood, taken on day 0 of AZD1222 vaccination. The receptors were gathered from an adult in good health.

This sequence joins TRBV28 and TRBJ1-1, with 8 positions matching TRBD1. The V gene's germline CDR1 is MDHEN and CDR2 SYDVKM. V lost 5 bases and J lost 0; bases outside the gene matches: 5. The CDR3 has 15 amino acids. The CDR3 sequence: CASSPGTGLNTEAFF. DNA for the CDR3: TGTGCCAGCAGTCCCGGGACAGGATTGAACACTGAAGCTTTCTTT.

V is TRBV5-1 and J is TRBJ1-6; a weak D match, TRBD1 (5 bases). The CDR3 has 16 residues. V was trimmed by 6 bases and J by 2 bases, leaving 15 bases between them. In germline, CDR1 is SGHRS, CDR2 YFSETQ. CDR3 sequence reads: CASIPAGKPYNSPLHF. The CDR3 nucleotides read TGCGCCAGCATCCCTGCAGGGAAGCCCTATAATTCACCCCTCCACTTT.

The chain has TRBV7-9 and TRBJ1-1; a weak D match, TRBD1 (6 bases). The CDR3 consists of 14 residues. Trimming left V 1 base short and J 7 bases short, with 13 bases between. Germline loops: CDR1 SEHNR, CDR2 FQNEAQ (reference sequence). CDR3 protein: CASSLEGGSGEAFF. In DNA form, the CDR3 reads TGTGCCAGCAGCTTAGAGGGGGGGTCCGGTGAAGCTTTCTTT.

The chain employs TRBV10-3 and TRBJ2-7; tentative D call: TRBD1 (5 bases). The CDR3 extends over 14 amino acids. Trimming pared 6 bases from V and 2 bases from J, leaving 14 bases between. Germline V gene lookup returns CDR1 ENHRY and CDR2 SYGVKD. CDR3: CAIRSTVYPYEQYF. Written as DNA, the CDR3 is TGTGCCATCAGATCGACAGTCTATCCCTACGAGCAGTACTTC.

The rearrangement joins TRBV6-6 to TRBJ2-3, with D perhaps TRBD1 (6 bases). Germline V gene data show CDR1 as MNHNY and CDR2 as SVGAGI (reference sequence). The CDR3 sequence is 12 residues long. With 4 bases removed from V and 8 bases from J, the gap between germline ends came to 10 bases. CDR3 loop: CASSSGVPTQYF. Here the CDR3 DNA reads TGTGCCAGCAGTTCAGGGGTCCCTACGCAGTATTTT.

The chain has TRBV19 and TRBJ2-2; unclear D gene. This CDR3 spans 13 amino acids. Germline assignment: CDR1 LNHDA and CDR2 SQIVND (reference sequence). The V gene lost 5 bases and the J gene lost 3 bases, with 7 bases spanning the gap. CDR3: CASSPRYTGELFF. CDR3 in DNA: TGTGCCAGTAGTCCCCGTTACACCGGGGAGCTGTTTTTT. Full variable domain (rest looked up from reference TRBV19 and TRBJ2-2): DGGITQSPKYLFRKEGQNVTLSCEQNLNHDAMYWYRQDPGQGLRLIYYSQIVNDFQKGDIAEGYSVSREKKESFPLTVTSAQKNPTAFYLCASSPRYTGELFFGEGSRLTVL.

The chain carries TRBV2 and TRBJ2-5; 8 bases fit TRBD2. In germline, CDR1 is SNHLY, CDR2 FYNNEI. The CDR3 spans 16 residues. Trimming removed 6 bases from V and 0 bases from J; junction bases left unmatched: 9. As DNA, the CDR3 is TGTGCCAGCAGATTTACGGGGGGGTCGTACCAAGAGACCCAGTACTTC. Its translation: CASRFTGGSYQETQYF.

The CDR3 spells CASSPKGAVTNSGNTIYF. For the CDR3, the DNA is TGTGCCAGCAGCCCGAAAGGGGCCGTTACCAACTCTGGAAACACCATATATTTT. The chain links TRBV9 to TRBJ1-3; TRBD1 is a possible D gene (5 bases). The germline V gene has CDR1 SGDLS and CDR2 YYNGEE. This CDR3 has 18 residues. V lost 4 bases, J lost 0 bases, and 20 bases lay in between.

As DNA, the CDR3 is TGTGCCAGTACCGGACAGTCCAATCAGCCCCAGCATTTT. It is translated as CASTGQSNQPQHF. The V gene is TRBV6-6, the J gene TRBJ1-5, with D tentatively TRBD1 (6 bases). Per the germline V gene, CDR1 is MNHNY and CDR2 is SVGAGI (reference sequence). The germline V and J ends were trimmed by 9 bases and 3 bases, with 12 bases remaining between them. The CDR3 consists of 13 residues.

This clone appeared once. This rearrangement joins TRBV12-5 to TRBJ2-1; 9 nucleotides align to TRBD1. The CDR3 covers 15 residues. Germline CDR1 LGHNT, CDR2 FRNRAP. V was pared by 7 bases and J by 7 bases, with 11 bases of the junction left unmatched. CDR3 DNA: TGTGCTAGTGCCACCGGCGGACAGGGGAAAAATGAGCAGTTCTTC. Protein product: CASATGGQGKNEQFF.

The V call is TRBV7-9, the J call TRBJ1-4; D unresolved. This CDR3 spans 12 amino acids. V was cut by 4 bases and J by 8 bases, with 8 bases left in between. Germline-derived CDR1 and CDR2 are SEHNR and FQNEAQ (reference sequence). CDR3 in DNA: TGTGCCAGCAGCTCCACCGTAGAAAAACTGTTTTTT. Residues: CASSSTVEKLFF.

The V call is TRBV21-1, the J call TRBJ2-1; the table's D call, TRBD2, has no DNA check behind it. TRBV21-1 is listed as a pseudogene. This CDR3 region has 15 residues. CDR3 residues: CASSKALGGAHEQFF. DNA of the CDR3: TGTGCCAGCAGCAAAGCACTCGGGGGGGCTCATGAGCAGTTCTTC.

This clone was counted once. The chain links TRBV7-2 to TRBJ1-2; no definite D call. Germline-derived CDR1 and CDR2 are SGHTA and FQGNSA. V gave up 1 base and J gave up 7 bases, with 4 bases separating them. The CDR3 extends over 11 amino acids. The CDR3 region has the DNA TGTGCCAGCAGCTTAGGGGGTGGCTACACCTTC. Its protein product is CASSLGGGYTF.

The chain uses TRBV19 and TRBJ2-7; D remains ambiguous. The CDR3 runs to 10 residues. V gave up 7 bases and J gave up 0 bases, with 1 base separating them. Germline V gene sequence: CDR1 LNHDA, CDR2 SQIVND (reference sequence). The CDR3 reads CASTSYEQYF. Here the CDR3 DNA reads TGTGCCAGTACCTCCTACGAGCAGTACTTC.